The TCR beta chain under discussion was sequenced for a study of vaccination and CD4 T cells after COVID-19. Whole-study context: Convalescent participants consisted of six males and four females, two being Hispanic. Two doses of either BNT162b2 or mRNA-1273 vaccine were given to participants.

Study results and limitations: Median SARS-CoV-2-reactive clonotypes rose from 21 to 38, not significantly.

Concerning this clonotype itself: Its antigen is undetermined.

The CDR3 runs to 19 residues. Cultured CD4+ T-cell DNA underwent Oncomine TCR Beta short-read sequencing. One entry per CDR3 protein, called by TCRdb with MiXCR from the PCR reads. The data hold several thousand distinct CDR3 sequences, with roughly 60% observed a single time. Treatment indicated: approximately nine-day PBMC culture with coronavirus spike peptide pools or control peptides (ViraFEST assay). The TCR comes from a human donor with COVID-19. The chain couples TRBV21-1 to TRBJ1-6; TRBD1 is the table's D call and was not checked against the DNA. TRBV21-1 is a pseudogene segment. The source material was cultured CD4+ T cells from blood, sampled after SARS-CoV-2 vaccination. The CDR3 loop reads CASSKEDRGRVKGNSPLHF. Written as DNA, the CDR3 is TGTGCCAGCAGCAAAGAGGACAGGGGGCGGGTAAAGGGGAATTCACCCCTCCACTTT.